This note documents a single T cell receptor beta chain sequence. The data belong to a study of brain T cells in children with intractable seizures. CDR3 length equals 12 residues. The germline gives CDR1 SEHNR, CDR2 FQNEAQ (reference sequence). Trimming shortened V by 8 bases and J by 4 bases, and 12 bases separated the two germline ends. Profiled with immunoSEQ multiplex PCR; TCRdb holds only in-frame clones, not every one. The profile shows 110,000 or so clones, 94% of them singletons. This TCR was recovered from a boy under two years old with hemimegalencephaly and intractable seizures. Sequenced material: peripheral blood, taken at surgery. The chain employs TRBV7-9 and TRBJ2-7; TRBD2 is a possible D gene (5 bases). CDR3 sequence reads: CASAGSGYEQYF. DNA for the CDR3: TGTGCCAGCGCGGGTTCGGGTTACGAGCAGTACTTC.